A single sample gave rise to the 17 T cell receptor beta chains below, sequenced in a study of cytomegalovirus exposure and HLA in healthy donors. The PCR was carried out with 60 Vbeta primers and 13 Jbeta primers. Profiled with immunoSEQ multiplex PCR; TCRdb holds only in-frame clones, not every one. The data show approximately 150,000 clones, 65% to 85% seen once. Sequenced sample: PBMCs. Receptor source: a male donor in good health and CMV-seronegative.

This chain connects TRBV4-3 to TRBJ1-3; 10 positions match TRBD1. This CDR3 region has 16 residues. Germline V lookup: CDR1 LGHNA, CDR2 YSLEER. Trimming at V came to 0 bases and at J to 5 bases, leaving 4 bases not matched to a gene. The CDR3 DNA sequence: TGCGCCAGCAGCCAAGATGGGGGACAGGGGAGAAACACCATATATTTT. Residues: CASSQDGGQGRNTIYF.

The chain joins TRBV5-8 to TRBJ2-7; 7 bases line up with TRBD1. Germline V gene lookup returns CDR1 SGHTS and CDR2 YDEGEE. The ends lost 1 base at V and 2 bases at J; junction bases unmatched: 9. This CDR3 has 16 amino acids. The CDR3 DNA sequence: TGTGCCAGCAGCTTGCTTAGAGGTCAGGGGGCCTACGAGCAGTACTTC. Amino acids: CASSLLRGQGAYEQYF.

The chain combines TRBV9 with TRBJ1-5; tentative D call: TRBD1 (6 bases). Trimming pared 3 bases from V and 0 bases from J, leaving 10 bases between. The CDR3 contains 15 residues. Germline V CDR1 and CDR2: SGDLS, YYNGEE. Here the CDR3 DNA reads TGTGCCAGCAGCGAACAGGGATATAGCAATCAGCCCCAGCATTTT. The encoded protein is CASSEQGYSNQPQHF.

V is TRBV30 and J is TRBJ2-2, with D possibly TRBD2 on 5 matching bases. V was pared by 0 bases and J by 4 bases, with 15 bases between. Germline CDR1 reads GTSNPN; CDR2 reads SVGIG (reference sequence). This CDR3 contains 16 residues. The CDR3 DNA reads TGTGCCTGGAGTGTAAGGCCACCGGGAACCACCGGGGAGCTGTTTTTT. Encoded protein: CAWSVRPPGTTGELFF.

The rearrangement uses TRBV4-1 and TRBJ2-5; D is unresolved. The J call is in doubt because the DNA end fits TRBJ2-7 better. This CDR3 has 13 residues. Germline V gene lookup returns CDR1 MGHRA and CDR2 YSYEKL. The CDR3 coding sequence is TGCGCCAGCAGCCAAGTAGGCCACTACGAGCAGTACTTC. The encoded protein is CASSQVGHYEQYF.

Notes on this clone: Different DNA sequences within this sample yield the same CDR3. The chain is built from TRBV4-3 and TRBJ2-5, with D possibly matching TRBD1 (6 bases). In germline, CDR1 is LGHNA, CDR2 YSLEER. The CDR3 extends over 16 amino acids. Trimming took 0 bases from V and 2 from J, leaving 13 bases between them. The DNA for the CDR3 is TGCGCCAGCAGCCAAGATGGTTGGCAGGGGCAAGAGACCCAGTACTTC. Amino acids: CASSQDGWQGQETQYF.

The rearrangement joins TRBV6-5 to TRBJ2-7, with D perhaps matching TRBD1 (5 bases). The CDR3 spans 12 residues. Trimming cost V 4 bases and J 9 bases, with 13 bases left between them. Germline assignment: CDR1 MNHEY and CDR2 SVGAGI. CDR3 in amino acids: CASSSLDTLQYF. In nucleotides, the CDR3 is TGTGCCAGCAGTTCCTTGGACACTTTGCAGTACTTC.

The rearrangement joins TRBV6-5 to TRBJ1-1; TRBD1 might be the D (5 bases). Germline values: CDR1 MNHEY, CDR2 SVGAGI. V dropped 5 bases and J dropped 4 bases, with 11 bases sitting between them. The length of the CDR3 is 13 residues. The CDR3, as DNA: TGTGCCAGCAGTCCTCAGGGTAGCACTGAAGCTTTCTTT. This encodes CASSPQGSTEAFF.

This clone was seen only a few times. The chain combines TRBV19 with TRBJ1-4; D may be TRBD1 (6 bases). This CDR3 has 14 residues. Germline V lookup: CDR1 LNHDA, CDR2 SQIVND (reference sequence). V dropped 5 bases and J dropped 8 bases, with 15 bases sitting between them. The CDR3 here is CASSPAGVGEKLFF. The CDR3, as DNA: TGTGCCAGTAGTCCAGCAGGGGTAGGGGAAAAACTGTTTTTT.

The CDR3 loop is CASSLAGGSGLYEQYF. CDR3 sequence (DNA): TGTGCCAGCAGCTTGGCGGGCGGGAGCGGGTTGTACGAGCAGTACTTC. The chain employs TRBV5-6 and TRBJ2-7; 7 bases fit TRBD2. The CDR3 is 16 residues long. V gave up 0 bases and J gave up 4 bases; unmatched junction bases: 10. Germline V gene lookup returns CDR1 SGHDT and CDR2 YYEEEE. Supplemented by reference TRBV5-6 and TRBJ2-7, the full variable domain reads DAGVTQSPTHLIKTRGQQVTLRCSPKSGHDTVSWYQQALGQGPQFIFQYYEEEERQRGNFPDRFSGHQFPNYSSELNVNALLLGDSALYLCASSLAGGSGLYEQYFGPGTRLTVT.

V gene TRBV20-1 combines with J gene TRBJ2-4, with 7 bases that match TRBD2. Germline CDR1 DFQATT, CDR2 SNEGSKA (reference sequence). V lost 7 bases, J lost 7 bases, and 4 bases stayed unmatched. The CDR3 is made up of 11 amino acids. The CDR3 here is CSGGGSNIQYF. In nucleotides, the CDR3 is TGCAGTGGGGGGGGGTCCAACATTCAGTACTTC.

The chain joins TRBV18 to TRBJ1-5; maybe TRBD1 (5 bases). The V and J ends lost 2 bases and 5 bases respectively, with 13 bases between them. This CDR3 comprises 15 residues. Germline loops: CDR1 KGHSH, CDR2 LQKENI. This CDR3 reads CASSPWQGGDQPQHF. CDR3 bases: TGTGCCAGCTCACCATGGCAGGGAGGGGATCAGCCCCAGCATTTT.

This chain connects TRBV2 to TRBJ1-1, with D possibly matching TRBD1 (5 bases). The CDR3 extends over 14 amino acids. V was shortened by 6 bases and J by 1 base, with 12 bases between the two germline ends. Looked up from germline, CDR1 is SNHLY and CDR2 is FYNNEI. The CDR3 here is CASRGPDQNTEAFF. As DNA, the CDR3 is TGTGCCAGCAGGGGGCCCGACCAGAACACTGAAGCTTTCTTT.

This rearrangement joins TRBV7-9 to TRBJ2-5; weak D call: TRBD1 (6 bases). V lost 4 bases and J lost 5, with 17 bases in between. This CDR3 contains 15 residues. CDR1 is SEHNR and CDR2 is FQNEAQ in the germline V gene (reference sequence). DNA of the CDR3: TGTGCCAGCAGCTCCTGGGGGCTAGCACGCGAGACCCAGTACTTC. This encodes CASSSWGLARETQYF.

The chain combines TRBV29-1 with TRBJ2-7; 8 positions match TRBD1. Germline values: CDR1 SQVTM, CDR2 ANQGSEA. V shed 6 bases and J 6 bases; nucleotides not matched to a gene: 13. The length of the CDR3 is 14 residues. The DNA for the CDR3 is TGCAGCGTACCTTTGACAGGGGCCGGGGGCGAGCAGTACTTC. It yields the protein CSVPLTGAGGEQYF.

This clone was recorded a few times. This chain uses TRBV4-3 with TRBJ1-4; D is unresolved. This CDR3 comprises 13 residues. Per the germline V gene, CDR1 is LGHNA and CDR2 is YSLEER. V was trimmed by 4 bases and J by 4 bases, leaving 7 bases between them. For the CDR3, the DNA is TGCGCCAGCAGCCCCCGGGGTAATGAAAAACTGTTTTTT. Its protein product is CASSPRGNEKLFF.

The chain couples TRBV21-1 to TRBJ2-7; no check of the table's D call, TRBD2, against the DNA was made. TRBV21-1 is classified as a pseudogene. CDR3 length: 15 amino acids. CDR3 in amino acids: CASSRVREDSYEQYF. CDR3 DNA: TGTGCCAGCAGCAGGGTTCGGGAAGACTCATACGAGCAGTACTTC.